This T cell receptor (beta chain) comes out of a study of OX40 agonist ivuxolimab in advanced cancers. Turning to the study itself: Two cutaneous melanoma patients and one hepatocellular carcinoma patient, three in all, had partial responses.

Details on this clone: What it binds is not known.

Sequencing used immunoSEQ multiplex PCR; TCRdb keeps in-frame clones, though not all of them. The top ten hold approximately 12% of the sample, which has tens of thousands of clones, nearly 90% seen once. V lost 4 bases, J lost 0 bases, and 15 bases lay in between. CDR1 and CDR2 (germline): SGHVS, FNYEAQ. The CDR3 contains 16 residues. Study-wide results and limits: Expanded clones belonging to CD8+ T cells outnumbered, on average, those of CD4+.

The receptor was isolated from an adult with an advanced solid tumor such as melanoma, head and neck, liver or kidney cancer. The chain uses TRBV7-6 and TRBJ1-1, with unresolved D. This sample comprised CD4+ or CD8+ T cells sorted from blood, obtained in a trial of the OX40 agonist ivuxolimab. The DNA of the CDR3 is TGTGCCAGCAGCTCTTTGGGCCGGGATATGAACACTGAAGCTTTCTTT. Its translation: CASSSLGRDMNTEAFF.